The 24 T cell receptor beta chains below all came from one sample that was sequenced in a study of vaccination and CD4 T cells after COVID-19. The assay that was used to sequence DNA from cultured CD4+ T cells was the Oncomine TCR Beta short-read assay. MiXCR, run by TCRdb on the PCR reads, gives a single entry per CDR3 protein. The sample lists about 12,000 distinct CDR3 sequences, roughly 38% occurring once. These receptors are not linked to any known antigen. The treatment: roughly nine-day PBMC culture with coronavirus spike peptide pools or control peptides (ViraFEST assay). The material sequenced was cultured CD4+ T cells from blood. All receptors derive from a human donor with COVID-19.

The J gene is TRBJ1-2, the V gene TRBV30; tentatively, D is TRBD1 (6 bases). The CDR3 loop spans 12 amino acids. The V end lost 1 base, the J end lost 4 bases, and 7 bases lay between the germline ends. CDR1 GTSNPN and CDR2 SVGIG come from the germline V gene (reference sequence). This CDR3 reads CAWSAGVYGYTF. As DNA, the CDR3 is TGTGCCTGGAGTGCAGGGGTCTATGGCTACACCTTC.

This chain connects TRBV15 to TRBJ2-7; TRBD1 agrees at 12 bases. CDR3 size: 16 residues. The ends lost 7 bases at V and 0 bases at J; junction bases unmatched: 7. Germline CDR1 is LNHNV and CDR2 is YYDKDF (reference sequence). This chain's CDR3 is CATTAGTGGPSYEQYF. The CDR3 nucleotides are TGTGCCACCACGGCGGGGACAGGGGGCCCCTCCTACGAGCAGTACTTC.

This CDR3 is CASSPPGQGNQQFF. CDR3 sequence (DNA): TGTGCCAGCAGCCCTCCGGGACAGGGAAATCAGCAGTTCTTC. The chain recombines TRBV7-9 with TRBJ2-1; 9 positions match TRBD1. Germline trimming cut 5 bases from V and 11 bases from J; bases unmatched to any gene: 10. The CDR3 consists of 14 residues. In germline, CDR1 is SEHNR, CDR2 FQNEAQ (reference sequence).

The V and J genes are TRBV5-6 and TRBJ2-5, with TRBD2 matching over 7 bases. CDR1 and CDR2 from the germline V gene are SGHDT and YYEEEE. The CDR3 contains 16 residues. The V gene end was trimmed by 1 base and the J gene end by 5 bases; junction bases not matched to a gene: 11. The CDR3 is CASSLNGAGIRETQYF. The CDR3 nucleotides are TGTGCCAGCAGCTTGAACGGAGCGGGGATCCGCGAGACCCAGTACTTC.

The chain recombines TRBV12-3 or TRBV12-4 with TRBJ2-1; maybe TRBD2 (5 bases). Trimming took off 7 bases at V and 3 bases at J, with 16 bases between the two ends. The CDR3 is made up of 15 amino acids. The DNA for the CDR3 is TGTGCCAGCACCCTGGACTCCTATTACTACAATGAGCAGTTCTTC. Translation gives CASTLDSYYYNEQFF.

This clonotype was counted a few times. The J gene is TRBJ1-6, the V gene TRBV7-2; D perhaps matches TRBD1 (6 bases). The CDR3 totals 15 residues. Looked up from germline, CDR1 is SGHTA and CDR2 is FQGNSA. V was trimmed by 2 bases and J by 7 bases, leaving 12 bases between them. The CDR3 spells CASSLSGVGNSPLHF. The CDR3 nucleotides read TGTGCCAGCAGCTTATCAGGGGTGGGGAATTCACCCCTCCACTTT.

The chain is built from TRBV7-2 and TRBJ1-3; 9 bases line up with TRBD1. Trimming removed 1 base from V and 5 bases from J; junction bases left unmatched: 9. The germline CDR1 and CDR2 sequences are SGHTA and FQGNSA. This CDR3 is built from 17 residues. The CDR3 sequence: CASSLVRAQGARNTIYF. CDR3 nucleotides: TGTGCCAGCAGCTTAGTGAGAGCACAGGGGGCAAGAAACACCATATATTTT.

This clonotype appeared once. The chain employs TRBV5-4 and TRBJ1-1; maybe TRBD1 (5 bases). The V gene's germline CDR1 is SGHNT and CDR2 YYREEE (reference sequence). Trimming took off 4 bases at V and 1 base at J, with 14 bases between the two ends. The CDR3 spans 15 residues. CDR3 protein: CASSLGRGRNTEAFF. CDR3 sequence (DNA): TGTGCCAGCAGCCTCGGGAGGGGACGGAACACTGAAGCTTTCTTT.

This chain's CDR3 is CSARGGAPYEQYF. DNA of the CDR3: TGCAGTGCTAGGGGGGGGGCCCCCTACGAGCAGTACTTC. This chain joins TRBV20-1 and TRBJ2-7, with D possibly being TRBD2 (7 bases). Germline V gene sequence: CDR1 DFQATT, CDR2 SNEGSKA (reference sequence). Trimming took off 3 bases at V and 2 bases at J, with 11 bases between the two ends. The CDR3 runs 13 residues.

V is TRBV7-2 and J is TRBJ1-6; 9 bases map to TRBD1. Germline CDR1 and CDR2: SGHTA and FQGNSA. The CDR3 extends over 14 amino acids. Trimming at V came to 5 bases and at J to 8 bases, leaving 4 bases not matched to a gene. CDR3 coding DNA: TGTGCCAGCAGCCCTCGGACAGGGGATTCACCCCTCCACTTT. It yields the protein CASSPRTGDSPLHF.

This chain connects TRBV7-2 to TRBJ2-7, with 15 bases identical to TRBD2. After removal of 6 bases from V and 1 base from J, the junction contained 13 bases not matched to a gene. Germline V gives CDR1 SGHTA, CDR2 FQGNSA. The CDR3 is 19 amino acids. The CDR3 nucleotides read TGTGCCAGCAGTTCACCCTCCGGGACTAGCGGGGGGCGGTCCTACGAGCAGTACTTC. Amino acid sequence: CASSSPSGTSGGRSYEQYF.

V and J are TRBV11-2 and TRBJ2-3, with 12 bases matching TRBD2. This CDR3 spans 15 amino acids. V dropped 5 bases and J dropped 0; count of bases not matched to a gene: 0. CDR1 and CDR2 (germline): SGHAT, FQNNGV. The CDR3 nucleotides read TGTGCCAGCAGCGGACTAGCGGGAAGCACAGATACGCAGTATTTT. Translating it yields CASSGLAGSTDTQYF.

This clonotype was detected only a few times. The chain is built from TRBV30 and TRBJ1-1; D not resolved. Germline assignment: CDR1 GTSNPN and CDR2 SVGIG (reference sequence). V was clipped by 2 bases and J by 3 bases, with 7 bases between them. The CDR3 is 12 amino acids. In DNA form, the CDR3 reads TGTGCCTGGAGTCCCCTCGACACTGAAGCTTTCTTT. This codes for CAWSPLDTEAFF. The full variable domain, rest sourced from reference TRBV30 and TRBJ1-1, is SQTIHQWPATLVQPVGSPLSLECTVEGTSNPNLYWYRQAAGRGLQLLFYSVGIGQISSEVPQNLSASRPQDRQFILSSKKLLLSDSGFYLCAWSPLDTEAFFGQGTRLTVV.

The chain carries TRBV23-1 and TRBJ1-6; D is ambiguous. TRBV23-1 is recorded as an ORF, its role being uncertain. The CDR3 is made up of 12 amino acids. The germline V and J ends were trimmed by 2 bases and 8 bases, with 4 bases remaining between them. CDR3 bases: TGCGCCAGCAGTCAAAGGGATTCACCCCTCCACTTT. This translates into CASSQRDSPLHF.

V and J are TRBV6-1 and TRBJ2-4; 7 bases agree with TRBD1. This CDR3 region has 15 residues. Germline assignment: CDR1 MNHNS and CDR2 SASEGT. Trimming cost V 8 bases and J 0 bases; bases outside gene matches: 7. CDR3 loop: CASSRDSLAKNIQYF. The CDR3 DNA is TGTGCCAGCTCCCGGGACAGCTTAGCCAAAAACATTCAGTACTTC.

The chain recombines TRBV10-1 with TRBJ1-1; no definite D call. The V gene's germline CDR1 is WNHNN and CDR2 SYGVQD (reference sequence). Trimming took off 1 base at V and 4 bases at J, with 7 bases between the two ends. CDR3 size: 13 residues. The CDR3 loop reads CASSEWAATEAFF. In nucleotides, the CDR3 is TGCGCCAGCAGTGAGTGGGCCGCCACTGAAGCTTTCTTT.

This clonotype came up a few times. This chain joins TRBV24-1 and TRBJ1-2; a weak D match, TRBD1 (6 bases). In germline, CDR1 is KGHDR, CDR2 SFDVKD. V was shortened by 4 bases and J by 2 bases, with 7 bases between the two germline ends. The CDR3 has 13 residues. In DNA, the CDR3 is TGTGCCACCAGTGACGGGGGCAACTATGGCTACACCTTC. Translation gives CATSDGGNYGYTF.

The chain carries TRBV20-1 and TRBJ1-1; no clear D gene. Looked up from germline, CDR1 is DFQATT and CDR2 is SNEGSKA (reference sequence). V lost 6 bases, J lost 5 bases, and 16 bases lay in between. The CDR3 contains 13 residues. The CDR3 spells CSADDNGETEAFF. CDR3 sequence (DNA): TGCAGTGCCGACGACAATGGGGAAACTGAAGCTTTCTTT.

The V gene is TRBV12-3 or TRBV12-4, the J gene TRBJ2-3, with TRBD1 matching over 7 bases. V dropped 5 bases and J dropped 2; count of bases not matched to a gene: 7. The CDR3 contains 15 residues. The DNA for the CDR3 is TGTGCCAGCAGTATAGACAGGGCCTTCACAGATACGCAGTATTTT. Translation: CASSIDRAFTDTQYF.

The CDR3 loop is CASSDEPLQFSPLHF. CDR3 nucleotide sequence: TGTGCCAGCAGCGATGAACCTCTTCAATTTTCACCCCTCCACTTT. The chain combines TRBV7-9 with TRBJ1-6; D ambiguous. CDR1 is SEHNR, CDR2 FQNEAQ, per germline (reference sequence). V was trimmed by 5 bases and J by 9 bases, leaving 17 bases between them. The CDR3 is 15 residues long. Full variable domain (missing parts from reference TRBV7-9 and TRBJ1-6): DTGVSQNPRHKITKRGQNVTFRCDPISEHNRLYWYRQTLGQGPEFLTYFQNEAQLEKSRLLSDRFSAERPKGSFSTLEIQRTEQGDSAMYLCASSDEPLQFSPLHFGNGTRLTVT.

About this clonotype: Since the CDR3 does not end with the conserved phenylalanine or tryptophan, this likely comes from a read error. The gene calls are TRBV7-6 and TRBJ1-1, with TRBD1 matching over 7 bases. In germline, CDR1 is SGHVS, CDR2 FNYEAQ. The length of the CDR3 is 15 residues. Trimming cost V 5 bases and J 4 bases; bases outside gene matches: 10. The CDR3 region is CASSPRDSWGTEAFL. CDR3 in DNA: TGTGCCAGCAGCCCCAGGGACAGCTGGGGCACTGAAGCTTTCCTT.

This rearrangement joins TRBV5-6 to TRBJ2-7; the D gene is possibly TRBD1 (6 bases). The germline V gene has CDR1 SGHDT and CDR2 YYEEEE. The CDR3 runs to 17 residues. V was clipped by 0 bases and J by 4 bases, with 20 bases between them. CDR3 nucleotide sequence: TGTGCCAGCAGCTTGGTCGAACAGGGCACCGGAGTGTACGAGCAGTACTTC. Translating gives CASSLVEQGTGVYEQYF.

The V and J genes are TRBV15 and TRBJ2-7; 8 positions match TRBD1. V lost 5 bases and J lost 4; bases outside the gene matches: 7. Germline V gene data show CDR1 as LNHNV and CDR2 as YYDKDF (reference sequence). The CDR3 consists of 14 residues. Written as DNA, the CDR3 is TGTGCCACCAGCGCTCGGACAGGGAGGTACGAGCAGTACTTC. It yields the protein CATSARTGRYEQYF.

This clonotype was recorded once. The rearrangement joins TRBV19 to TRBJ1-4; the match to TRBD1 covers 10 bases. Germline CDR1 is LNHDA and CDR2 is SQIVND (reference sequence). V lost 9 bases, J lost 8 bases, and 12 bases stayed unmatched. CDR3 length: 15 amino acids. This CDR3 is CASKDSGTGVEKLFF. DNA for the CDR3: TGTGCCAGCAAAGACTCCGGGACAGGGGTCGAAAAACTGTTTTTT.